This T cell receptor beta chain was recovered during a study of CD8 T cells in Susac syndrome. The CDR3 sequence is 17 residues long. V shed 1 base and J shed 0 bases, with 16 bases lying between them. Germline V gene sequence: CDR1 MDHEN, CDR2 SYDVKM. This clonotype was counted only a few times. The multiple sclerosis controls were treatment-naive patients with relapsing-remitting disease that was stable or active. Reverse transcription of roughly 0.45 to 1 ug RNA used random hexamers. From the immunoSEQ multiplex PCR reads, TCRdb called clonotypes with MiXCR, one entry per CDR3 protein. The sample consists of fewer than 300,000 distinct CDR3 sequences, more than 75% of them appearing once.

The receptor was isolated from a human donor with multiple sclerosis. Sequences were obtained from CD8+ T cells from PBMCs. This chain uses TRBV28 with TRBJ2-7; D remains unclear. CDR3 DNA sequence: TGTGCCAGCAGTTTATCTCATACCAGGAGCAGCTCCTACGAGCAGTACTTC. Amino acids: CASSLSHTRSSSYEQYF.